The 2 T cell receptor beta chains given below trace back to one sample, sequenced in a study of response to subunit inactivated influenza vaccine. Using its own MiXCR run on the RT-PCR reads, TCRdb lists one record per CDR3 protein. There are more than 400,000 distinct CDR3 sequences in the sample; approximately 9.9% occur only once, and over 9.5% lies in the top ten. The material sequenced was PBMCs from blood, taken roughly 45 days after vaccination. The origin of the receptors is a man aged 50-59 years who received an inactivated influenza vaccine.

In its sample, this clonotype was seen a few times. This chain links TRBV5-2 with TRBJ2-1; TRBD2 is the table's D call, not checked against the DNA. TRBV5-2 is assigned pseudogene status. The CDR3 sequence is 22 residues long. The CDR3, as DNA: TGTGCCAGCAACCCCGGACGGGCGCTGGGACTAGTGGCGGTGAGCTCCTACAATGAGCAGTTCTTC. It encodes CASNPGRALGLVAVSSYNEQFF.

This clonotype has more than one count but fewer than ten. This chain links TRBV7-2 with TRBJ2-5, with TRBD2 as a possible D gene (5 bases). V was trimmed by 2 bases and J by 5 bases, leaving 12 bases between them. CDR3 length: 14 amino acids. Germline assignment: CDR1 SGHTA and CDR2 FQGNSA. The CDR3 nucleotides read TGTGCCAGCAGCTTACAGTCCGGGATCGAGACCCAGTACTTC. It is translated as CASSLQSGIETQYF. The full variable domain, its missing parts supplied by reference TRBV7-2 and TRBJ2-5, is GAGVSQSPSNKVTEKGKDVELRCDPISGHTALYWYRQSLGQGLEFLIYFQGNSAPDKSGLPSDRFSAERTGGSVSTLTIQRTQQEDSAVYLCASSLQSGIETQYFGPGTRLLVL.